This T cell receptor beta chain comes out of a study of T-cell memory formation after mild COVID-19. Study observations and caveats: Balance between CD4 and CD8 was seen in clones contracting day 15 to 85, and a CD4+ lean was seen in later expanders.

TCRdb ran MiXCR on the 5' RACE reads and lists one entry per CDR3 protein. This table holds around 300,000 distinct CDR3 sequences, roughly 13% found once. In its sample, this clonotype was seen a few times. The antigen remains undetermined. Germline V gene lookup returns CDR1 DFQATT and CDR2 SNEGSKA (reference sequence). The V and J ends lost 3 bases and 5 bases, in that order; junction bases with no gene match: 7. The CDR3 is made up of 15 amino acids. This clonotype was obtained from a young man who had mild COVID-19 (a few samples of this study predate the infection). Cell type and time point are not known. The sequencing sample was made of PBMCs or a T cell subset sorted from them (not recorded which). V and J are TRBV20-1 and TRBJ2-5, with TRBD1 matching 12 bases. CDR3 sequence (DNA): TGCAGTGCTAGGGCCGGGACAGGGGGCAGGGAGACCCAGTACTTC. This encodes CSARAGTGGRETQYF.